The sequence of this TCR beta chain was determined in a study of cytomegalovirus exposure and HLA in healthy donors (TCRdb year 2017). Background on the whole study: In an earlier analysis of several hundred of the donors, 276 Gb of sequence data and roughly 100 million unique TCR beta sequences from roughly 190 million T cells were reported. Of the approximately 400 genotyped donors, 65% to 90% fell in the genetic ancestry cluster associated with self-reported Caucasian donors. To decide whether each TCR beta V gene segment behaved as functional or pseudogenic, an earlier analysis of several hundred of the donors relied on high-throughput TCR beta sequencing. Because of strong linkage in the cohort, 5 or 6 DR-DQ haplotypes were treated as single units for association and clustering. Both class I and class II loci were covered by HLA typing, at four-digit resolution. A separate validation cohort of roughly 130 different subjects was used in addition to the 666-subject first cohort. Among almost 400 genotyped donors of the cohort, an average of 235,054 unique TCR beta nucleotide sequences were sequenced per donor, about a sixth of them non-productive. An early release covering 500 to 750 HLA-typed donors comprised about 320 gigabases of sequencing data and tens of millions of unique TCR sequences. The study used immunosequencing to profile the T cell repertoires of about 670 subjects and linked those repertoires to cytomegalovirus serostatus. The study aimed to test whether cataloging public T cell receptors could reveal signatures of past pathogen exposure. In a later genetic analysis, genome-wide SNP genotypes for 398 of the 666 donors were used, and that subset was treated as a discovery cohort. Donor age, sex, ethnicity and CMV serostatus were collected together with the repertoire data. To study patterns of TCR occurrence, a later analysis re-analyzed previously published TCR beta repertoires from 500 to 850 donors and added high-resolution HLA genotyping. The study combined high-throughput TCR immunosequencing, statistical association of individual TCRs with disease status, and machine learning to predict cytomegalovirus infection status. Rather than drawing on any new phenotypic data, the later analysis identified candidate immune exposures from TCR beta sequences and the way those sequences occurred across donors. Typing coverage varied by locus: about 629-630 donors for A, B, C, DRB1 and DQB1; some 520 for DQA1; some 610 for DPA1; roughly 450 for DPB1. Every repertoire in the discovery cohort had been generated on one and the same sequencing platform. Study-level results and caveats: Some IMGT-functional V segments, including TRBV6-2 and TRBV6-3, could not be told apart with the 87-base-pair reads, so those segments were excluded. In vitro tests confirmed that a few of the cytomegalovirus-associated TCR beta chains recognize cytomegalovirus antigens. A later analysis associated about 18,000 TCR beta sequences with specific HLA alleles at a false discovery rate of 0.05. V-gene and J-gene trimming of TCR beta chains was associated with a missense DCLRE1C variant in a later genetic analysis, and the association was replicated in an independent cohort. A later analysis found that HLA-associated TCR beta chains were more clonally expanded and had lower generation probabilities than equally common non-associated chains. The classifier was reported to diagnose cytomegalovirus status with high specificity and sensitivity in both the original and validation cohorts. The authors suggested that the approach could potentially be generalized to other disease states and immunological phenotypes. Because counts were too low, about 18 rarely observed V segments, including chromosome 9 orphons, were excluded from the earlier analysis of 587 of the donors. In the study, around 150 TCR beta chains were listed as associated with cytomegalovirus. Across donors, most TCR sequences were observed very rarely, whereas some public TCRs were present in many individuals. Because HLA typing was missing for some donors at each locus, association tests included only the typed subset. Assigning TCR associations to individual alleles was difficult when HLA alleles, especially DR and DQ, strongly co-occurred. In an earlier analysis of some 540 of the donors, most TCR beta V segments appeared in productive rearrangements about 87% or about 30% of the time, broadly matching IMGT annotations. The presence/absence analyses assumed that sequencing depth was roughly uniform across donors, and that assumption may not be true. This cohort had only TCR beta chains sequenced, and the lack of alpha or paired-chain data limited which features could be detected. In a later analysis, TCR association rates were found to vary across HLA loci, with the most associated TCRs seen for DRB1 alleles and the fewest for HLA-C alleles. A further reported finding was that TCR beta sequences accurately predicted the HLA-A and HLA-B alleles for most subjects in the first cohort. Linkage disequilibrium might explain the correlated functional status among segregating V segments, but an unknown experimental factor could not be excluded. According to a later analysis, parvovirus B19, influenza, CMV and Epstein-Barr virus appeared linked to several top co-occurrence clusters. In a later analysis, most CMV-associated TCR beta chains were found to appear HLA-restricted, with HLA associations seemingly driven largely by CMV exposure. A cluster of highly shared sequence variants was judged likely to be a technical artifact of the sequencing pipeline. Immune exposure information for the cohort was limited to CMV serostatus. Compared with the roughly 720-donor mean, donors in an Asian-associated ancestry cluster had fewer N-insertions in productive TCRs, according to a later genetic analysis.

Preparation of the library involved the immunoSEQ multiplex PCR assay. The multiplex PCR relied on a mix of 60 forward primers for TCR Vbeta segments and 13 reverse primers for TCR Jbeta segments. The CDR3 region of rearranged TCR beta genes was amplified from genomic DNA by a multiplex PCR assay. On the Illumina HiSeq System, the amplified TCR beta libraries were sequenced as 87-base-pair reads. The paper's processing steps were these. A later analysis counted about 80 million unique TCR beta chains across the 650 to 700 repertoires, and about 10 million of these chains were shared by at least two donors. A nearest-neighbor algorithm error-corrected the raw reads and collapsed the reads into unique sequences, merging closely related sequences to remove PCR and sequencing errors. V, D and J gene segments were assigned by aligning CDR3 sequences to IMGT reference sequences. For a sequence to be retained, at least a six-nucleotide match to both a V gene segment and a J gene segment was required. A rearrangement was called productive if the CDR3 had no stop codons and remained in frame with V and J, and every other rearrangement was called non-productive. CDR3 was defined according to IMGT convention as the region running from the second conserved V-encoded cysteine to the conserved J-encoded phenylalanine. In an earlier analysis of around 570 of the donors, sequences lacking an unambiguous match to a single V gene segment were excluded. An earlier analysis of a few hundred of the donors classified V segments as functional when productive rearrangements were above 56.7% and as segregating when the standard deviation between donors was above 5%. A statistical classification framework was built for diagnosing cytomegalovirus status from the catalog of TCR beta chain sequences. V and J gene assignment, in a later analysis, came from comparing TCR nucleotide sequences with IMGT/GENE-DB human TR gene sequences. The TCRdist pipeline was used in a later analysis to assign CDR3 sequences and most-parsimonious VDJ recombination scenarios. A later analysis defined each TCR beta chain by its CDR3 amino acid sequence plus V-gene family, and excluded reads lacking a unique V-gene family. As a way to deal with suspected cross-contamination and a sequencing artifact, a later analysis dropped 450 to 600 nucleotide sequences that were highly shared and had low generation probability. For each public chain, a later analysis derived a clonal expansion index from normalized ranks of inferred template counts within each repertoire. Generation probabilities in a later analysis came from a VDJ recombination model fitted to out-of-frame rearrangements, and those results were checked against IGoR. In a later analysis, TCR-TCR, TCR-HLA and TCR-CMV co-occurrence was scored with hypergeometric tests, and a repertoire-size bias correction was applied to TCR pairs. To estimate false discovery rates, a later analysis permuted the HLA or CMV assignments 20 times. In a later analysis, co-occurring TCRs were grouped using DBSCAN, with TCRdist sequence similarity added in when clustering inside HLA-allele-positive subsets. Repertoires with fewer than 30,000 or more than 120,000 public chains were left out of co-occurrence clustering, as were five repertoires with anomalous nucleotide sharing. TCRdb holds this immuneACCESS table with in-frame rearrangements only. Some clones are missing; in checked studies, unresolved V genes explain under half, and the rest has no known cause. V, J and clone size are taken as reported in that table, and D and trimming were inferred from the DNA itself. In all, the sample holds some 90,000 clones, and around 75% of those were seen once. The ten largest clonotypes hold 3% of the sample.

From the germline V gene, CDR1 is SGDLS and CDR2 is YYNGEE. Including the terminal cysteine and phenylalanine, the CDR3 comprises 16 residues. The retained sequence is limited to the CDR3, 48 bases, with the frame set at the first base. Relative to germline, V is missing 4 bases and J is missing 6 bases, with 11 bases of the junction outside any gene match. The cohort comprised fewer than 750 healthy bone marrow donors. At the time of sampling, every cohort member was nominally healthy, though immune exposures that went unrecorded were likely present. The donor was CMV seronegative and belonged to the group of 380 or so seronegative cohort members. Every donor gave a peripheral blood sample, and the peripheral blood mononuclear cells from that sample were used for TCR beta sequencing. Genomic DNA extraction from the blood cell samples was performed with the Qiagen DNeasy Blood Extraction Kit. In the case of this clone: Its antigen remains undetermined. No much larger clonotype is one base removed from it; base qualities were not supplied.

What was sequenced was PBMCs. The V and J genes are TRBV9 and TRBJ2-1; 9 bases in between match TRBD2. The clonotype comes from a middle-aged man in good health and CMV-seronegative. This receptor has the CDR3 CASSFHRGGGVNEQFF. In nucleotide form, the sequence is TGTGCCAGCAGCTTCCACAGGGGCGGGGGGGTCAATGAGCAGTTCTTC.